This T cell receptor beta chain was sequenced during a study of blood T cells in healthy people across ages. Study findings and constraints: Any conclusive comparison of naive versus antigen-experienced cells was prevented by using unsorted PBMCs.

This clonotype has a single count. Its antigen is unidentified. Germline and junction disagree at one end, which may indicate a read error. This CDR3 is 15 amino acids long. The germline V gene has CDR1 MNHEY and CDR2 SMNVEV (reference sequence). A J-beta primer mix and a sample-barcoded 5' primer were used in a second PCR of roughly 6 to 11 cycles. TCRdb used MiXCR to reprocess the 5' RACE reads, holding one entry per CDR3 protein. The table has approximately 1.5 million distinct CDR3 sequences, 30% to 40% seen once; the top ten hold about 10%. Input material: blood. The chain employs TRBV27 and TRBJ1-1; a weak D match, TRBD1 (5 bases). The TCR originated in a woman in her twenties or thirties in good health. This CDR3 reads CASSLRPGWNTGAFF. In DNA form, the CDR3 reads TGTGCCAGCAGTTTAAGGCCAGGGTGGAACACTGGAGCTTTCTTT.